These T cell receptor beta chains were read from a single sample in a study of technical replicates of blood from a handful of donors. Profiling relied on immunoSEQ multiplex PCR, and the TCRdb table lists in-frame clones only, not all of them. The sample has tens of thousands of clones, approximately 91% seen once. The sample was T cells isolated from PBMCs. The receptors stem from a human donor in good health. Some clones in this sample may be carry-over from other donors' samples. The CDR3 runs from the conserved cysteine through the conserved F or W. Fields, in order: D gene, V gene, clone size, J gene, CDR3 length, CDR3 protein, CDR3 DNA. D genes are given only for firm matches. Some rows mark clone size as missing; the rest say once, few, many or name a class of expanded clone.

NA	TRBV9	NA	TRBJ1-2	17	CASSVVGAWTGDYGYTF	TGTGCCAGCAGCGTAGTTGGCGCTTGGACCGGGGACTATGGCTACACCTTC
NA	TRBV30	NA	TRBJ1-2	12	CAWSGGGGGYTF	TGTGCCTGGAGTGGTGGGGGGGGAGGCTACACCTTC
TRBD2	TRBV13	NA	TRBJ2-1	16	CASSLPQGLAFDEQFF	TGTGCCAGCAGCTTACCTCAGGGACTAGCCTTCGATGAGCAGTTCTTC
NA	TRBV7-9	NA	TRBJ1-1	13	CASSLNGYTEAFF	TGTGCCAGCAGCTTAAACGGGTACACTGAAGCTTTCTTT
NA	TRBV9	NA	TRBJ1-1	13	CASSFSGGTEAFF	TGTGCCAGCAGCTTCTCCGGTGGCACTGAAGCTTTCTTT
TRBD1	TRBV7-3	NA	TRBJ2-1	18	CASSLRSTGQGSYNEQFF	TGTGCCAGCAGCTTAAGATCAACGGGACAGGGGTCCTACAATGAGCAGTTCTTC
NA	TRBV5-6	NA	TRBJ2-6	15	CASSFAGSGANVLTF	TGTGCCAGCAGCTTCGCAGGGTCTGGGGCCAACGTCCTGACTTTC
NA	TRBV5-4	NA	TRBJ2-5	13	CASSLSGSETQYF	TGTGCCAGCAGCTTATCGGGTAGCGAGACCCAGTACTTC
TRBD2	TRBV4-2	once	TRBJ2-3	16	CASSRWTSGSRDTQYF	TGTGCCAGCAGCCGATGGACTAGCGGGAGCCGAGATACGCAGTATTTT
NA	TRBV2	once	TRBJ2-7	13	CASSETATYEQYF	TGTGCCAGCAGTGAAACAGCAACCTACGAGCAGTACTTC
NA	TRBV19	NA	TRBJ1-5	16	CASSLPHSYSNQPQHF	TGTGCCAGTAGTTTGCCCCACAGCTATAGCAATCAGCCCCAGCATTTT
NA	TRBV6-6	NA	TRBJ2-7	12	CASSYSKYEQYF	TGTGCCAGCAGTTACTCTAAATACGAGCAGTACTTC
NA	TRBV4-3	NA	TRBJ1-2	15	CASSQTGTPNYGYTF	TGCGCCAGCAGCCAAACCGGGACACCTAACTATGGCTACACCTTC
NA	TRBV10-3	NA	TRBJ2-7	11	CAISDGYEQYF	TGTGCCATCAGTGACGGCTACGAGCAGTACTTC
NA	TRBV29-1	NA	TRBJ1-2	14	CSATGTPPNYGYTF	TGCAGCGCTACCGGGACACCTCCTAACTATGGCTACACCTTC
TRBD1	TRBV10-3	NA	TRBJ1-4	16	CAISESRQGAFEKLFF	TGTGCCATCAGTGAGTCGAGGCAGGGGGCTTTTGAAAAACTGTTTTTT
NA	TRBV5-1	NA	TRBJ2-3	16	CASSLNTGIRTDTQYF	TGCGCCAGCAGCCTTAATACGGGGATTAGAACAGATACGCAGTATTTT
TRBD1	TRBV6-5	NA	TRBJ2-4	14	CASSRGQDKNIQYF	TGTGCCAGCAGTCGAGGACAGGACAAAAACATTCAGTACTTC
TRBD1	TRBV19	NA	TRBJ1-3	16	CASSERQGLSGNTIYF	TGTGCCAGTAGCGAAAGACAGGGACTCTCTGGAAACACCATATATTTT
NA	TRBV9	NA	TRBJ1-2	13	CASSAGSPYGYTF	TGTGCCAGCAGCGCCGGGTCCCCCTATGGCTACACCTTC
NA	TRBV6-5	NA	TRBJ2-5	13	CASSYEEGLTQYF	TGTGCCAGCAGTTATGAGGAGGGGCTGACCCAGTACTTC
NA	TRBV30	NA	TRBJ1-5	14	CAWIPQSSNQPQHF	TGTGCCTGGATTCCACAGAGTAGCAATCAGCCCCAGCATTTT
NA	TRBV27	NA	TRBJ1-1	15	CASSLSPGGGTEAFF	TGTGCCAGCAGTTTATCGCCCGGGGGAGGCACTGAAGCTTTCTTT
NA	TRBV11-2	NA	TRBJ1-2	14	CASSLVRGNYGYTF	TGTGCCAGCAGCTTAGTACGGGGAAACTATGGCTACACCTTC
TRBD2	TRBV19	NA	TRBJ2-7	16	CASSPSGRALRNEQYF	TGTGCCAGTAGTCCCAGCGGGAGGGCTCTTAGAAACGAGCAGTACTTC
TRBD2	TRBV19	NA	TRBJ2-1	16	CASSNRSGRVYNEQFF	TGTGCCAGTAGTAATAGGAGCGGGAGGGTATACAATGAGCAGTTCTTC
TRBD1	TRBV18	NA	TRBJ2-5	15	CASSPRTGDQETQYF	TGTGCCAGCTCACCTCGGACAGGGGACCAAGAGACCCAGTACTTC
TRBD2	TRBV7-9	NA	TRBJ2-3	16	CASSLTSGRATDTQYF	TGTGCCAGCAGCTTGACTAGCGGGAGGGCCACAGATACGCAGTATTTT
NA	TRBV21-1	once	TRBJ1-5	15	CASITGQGFYQPQHF	TGTGCCAGCATTACCGGACAGGGCTTCTATCAGCCCCAGCATTTT
TRBD1	TRBV10-3	few	TRBJ1-4	15	CAISETGTGNEKLFF	TGTGCCATCAGCGAGACCGGGACAGGGAATGAAAAACTGTTTTTT
TRBD1	TRBV7-9	few	TRBJ1-4	14	CASSTGQGIEKLFF	TGTGCCAGCAGCACTGGACAGGGGATCGAAAAACTGTTTTTT
NA	TRBV19	NA	TRBJ1-4	14	CASRSLAGNEKLFF	TGTGCCAGTCGTTCCCTCGCAGGGAATGAAAAACTGTTTTTT
NA	TRBV5-1	few	TRBJ2-3	16	CASSLSGGALPDTQYF	TGCGCCAGCAGCTTGTCTGGTGGAGCTCTCCCAGATACGCAGTATTTT